These 5 T cell receptor beta chains came from one sample sequenced in a study of monozygotic twins with inflammatory bowel disease (dated 2019 in TCRdb). Receptors were amplified or captured by 5' RACE. These reads were obtained on an Illumina HiSeq 2500. The reads were reprocessed in TCRdb, with one entry per CDR3 protein sequence and no accompanying DNA. The record for this sample contains around 210,000 distinct CDR3 sequences. The ten largest clones represent 7.5% to 8% of the sample. Sample: blood. These TCRs come from a human donor with ulcerative colitis or Crohn's disease, or a healthy co-twin of an affected twin (not recorded which).

The gene calls are TRBV11-2 and TRBJ2-2; the TCRdb D gene call, TRBD1, has no DNA to confirm it. Per germline, CDR1 SGHAT and CDR2 FQNNGV. The CDR3 spans 16 residues. CDR3 residues: CASSLAPGGNTGELFF.

This chain uses TRBV3-1 with TRBJ1-2. This CDR3 spans 14 amino acids. Germline CDR1 and CDR2: LGHDT and YNNKEL (reference sequence). CDR3 residues: CASSQDVRIYGYTF.

The chain couples TRBV30 to TRBJ1-2. Germline values: CDR1 GTSNPN, CDR2 SVGIG (reference sequence). The CDR3 is 13 residues long. CDR3 sequence: CAWRTERNYGYTF.

The chain recombines TRBV5-6 with TRBJ1-5; TCRdb proposes TRBD1, but this gene call is untestable without DNA. The CDR3 runs 14 residues. Per germline, CDR1 SGHDT and CDR2 YYEEEE. The CDR3 loop is CASSSGDRTQPQHF. The complete variable domain, with remaining parts taken from reference TRBV5-6 and TRBJ1-5, reads DAGVTQSPTHLIKTRGQQVTLRCSPKSGHDTVSWYQQALGQGPQFIFQYYEEEERQRGNFPDRFSGHQFPNYSSELNVNALLLGDSALYLCASSSGDRTQPQHFGDGTRLSIL.

The chain is built from TRBV15 and TRBJ1-5; as DNA is missing, the TRBD1 call by TCRdb cannot be tested. Germline lookup yields CDR1 LNHNV and CDR2 YYDKDF (reference sequence). This CDR3 spans 14 amino acids. The CDR3 here is CATSTTRGVQPQHF.